The source of this T cell receptor beta chain is a study of OX40 agonist ivuxolimab in advanced cancers. Libraries were prepared by immunoSEQ multiplex PCR; TCRdb keeps only in-frame clonotypes and omits some of them. This table has roughly 77,000 clones, under 90% appearing once. The J segment lost 3 bases and the V segment lost 2 bases, leaving 5 bases of the junction unmatched. This CDR3 has 15 residues. The germline gives CDR1 SGHRS, CDR2 YFSETQ. This clonotype originated in an adult with an advanced solid tumor such as melanoma, head and neck, liver or kidney cancer. Sequenced material: CD4+ or CD8+ T cells sorted from blood, taken in a trial of the OX40 agonist ivuxolimab. The rearrangement joins TRBV5-1 to TRBJ2-3, with 8 bases identical to TRBD2. The CDR3 DNA follows: TGCGCCAGCAGCTTAGCGGGAGTCGAGACAGATACGCAGTATTTT. Its translation is CASSLAGVETDTQYF.